The T cell receptor beta chain under discussion was sequenced for a study of blood T cell repertoires in COVID-19. Across the whole study: Collection of acute and convalescent COVID-19 samples took place in the United States, Italy and Spain.

In assigning cohorts, the study relied on participant-reported clinical history. Resolution of symptoms, clearance, or two negative PCRs was present in recovered Cohort 3 donors. Germline trimming cut 4 bases from V and 6 bases from J; bases unmatched to any gene: 6. The CDR3 length is 14 residues. From germline, CDR1 is MGHRA and CDR2 YSYEKL. As originally analysed: Amplification of reference gene primers provided the estimated nucleated cell counts. Sequencing was performed with immunoSEQ multiplex PCR; in TCRdb, only in-frame clones are kept and a portion is missing. V and J calls and clone size come straight from that table; D and trimming were deduced from the DNA. Here the sample spans 350,000 to 400,000 clones, more than 70% being singletons.

The sequencing input was PBMCs or T cells enriched from blood (not recorded which). This sequence originates from a woman under 30 who had recovered from COVID-19. The V and J genes are TRBV4-1 and TRBJ2-1; 7 bases match TRBD2. The CDR3 DNA reads as TGCGCCAGCAGCCGGGGCGGGGGAGCCAATGAGCAGTTCTTC. This gives the protein CASSRGGGANEQFF.